Listed here are 25 T cell receptor beta chains from one sample, sequenced in a study of cytomegalovirus exposure and HLA in healthy donors. Use of 60 Vbeta and 13 Jbeta primers characterized the PCR. Sequencing was performed with immunoSEQ multiplex PCR; in TCRdb, only in-frame clones are kept and a portion is missing. This table has some 95,000 clones, about 75% appearing once. The sequencing input was PBMCs. The receptors here all came from a woman aged 40 to 49 in good health and CMV-seronegative.

This chain connects TRBV6-5 to TRBJ1-1, with D possibly matching TRBD1 (6 bases). The germline V gene encodes CDR1 MNHEY and CDR2 SVGAGI. V was trimmed by 6 bases and J by 6 bases, leaving 14 bases between them. The CDR3 has 13 amino acids. DNA for the CDR3: TGTGCCAGCAGATCACAGGGTGGGTCTGAAGCTTTCTTT. Protein product: CASRSQGGSEAFF.

The chain joins TRBV5-1 to TRBJ1-1; weak D call: TRBD1 (5 bases). Germline values: CDR1 SGHRS, CDR2 YFSETQ. CDR3 size: 13 residues. Trimming left V 2 bases short and J 5 bases short, with 10 bases between. CDR3 residues: CASSFLGGTEAFF. In nucleotides, the CDR3 is TGCGCCAGCAGCTTTTTGGGGGGTACTGAAGCTTTCTTT.

The chain employs TRBV5-1 and TRBJ2-3; TRBD1 matches at 7 bases. V shed 2 bases and J 4 bases; nucleotides not matched to a gene: 4. Germline V gene data show CDR1 as SGHRS and CDR2 as YFSETQ. The CDR3 is 14 amino acids. The CDR3 here is CASSFGQAPDTQYF. The CDR3 nucleotides read TGCGCCAGCAGCTTCGGACAGGCCCCAGATACGCAGTATTTT.

A single count supports this clone. The rearrangement uses TRBV27 and TRBJ1-5, with 7 bases lining up with TRBD1. The length of the CDR3 is 13 residues. The V gene end was trimmed by 4 bases and the J gene end by 4 bases; junction bases not matched to a gene: 1. Looked up from germline, CDR1 is MNHEY and CDR2 is SMNVEV (reference sequence). The CDR3 DNA is TGTGCCAGCAGTTGGGGACAGAATCAGCCCCAGCATTTT. This gives the protein CASSWGQNQPQHF.

The chain is built from TRBV27 and TRBJ1-4; the D gene is possibly TRBD1 (6 bases). Per the germline V gene, CDR1 is MNHEY and CDR2 is SMNVEV (reference sequence). V lost 1 base and J 8 bases, leaving 14 bases between the germline ends. CDR3 length: 15 amino acids. The CDR3 DNA sequence: TGTGCCAGCAGTTTATTGGGGACGAGGGGGGAAAAACTGTTTTTT. The encoded protein is CASSLLGTRGEKLFF. Filled out from reference TRBV27 and TRBJ1-4, the complete variable domain reads EAQVTQNPRYLITVTGKKLTVTCSQNMNHEYMSWYRQDPGLGLRQIYYSMNVEVTDKGDVPEGYKVSRKEKRNFPLILESPSPNQTSLYFCASSLLGTRGEKLFFGSGTQLSVL.

V gene TRBV9 combines with J gene TRBJ1-6; D not resolved. CDR1 and CDR2 (germline): SGDLS, YYNGEE. V was pared by 0 bases and J by 8 bases, with 6 bases between. The CDR3 sequence is 13 residues long. The CDR3 nucleotides read TGTGCCAGCAGCGTAGCTCCGGATTCACCCCTCCACTTT. Translating gives CASSVAPDSPLHF.

This sequence joins TRBV5-1 and TRBJ2-6; the D gene is possibly TRBD1 (6 bases). The germline CDR1 and CDR2 sequences are SGHRS and YFSETQ. V lost 4 bases and J 2 bases, leaving 13 bases between the germline ends. This CDR3 region has 16 residues. The CDR3 loop reads CASSLEQGAGANVLTF. DNA for the CDR3: TGCGCCAGCAGCCTCGAACAGGGAGCTGGGGCCAACGTCCTGACTTTC.

The rearrangement uses TRBV6-5 and TRBJ2-1; weak D call: TRBD1 (7 bases). The germline V gene encodes CDR1 MNHEY and CDR2 SVGAGI. The CDR3 totals 15 residues. Trimming removed 3 bases from V and 3 bases from J, with 12 bases in between. CDR3 in amino acids: CASSYAGQLYNEQFF. CDR3 sequence (DNA): TGTGCCAGCAGTTATGCGGGACAGCTCTACAATGAGCAGTTCTTC.

This clone was seen once. The chain links TRBV5-5 to TRBJ2-7, with D possibly matching TRBD2 (6 bases). The germline CDR1 and CDR2 sequences are SGHKS and YYEKEE (reference sequence). V lost 1 base and J 2 bases, leaving 16 bases between the germline ends. This CDR3 has 16 residues. CDR3 sequence: CASSLQRASSPYEQYF. The CDR3 nucleotides are TGTGCCAGCAGCTTGCAGCGGGCGTCCAGCCCCTACGAGCAGTACTTC.

The chain employs TRBV5-1 and TRBJ2-5, with TRBD1 matching 8 bases. V was pared by 3 bases and J by 4 bases, with 8 bases of the junction left unmatched. The germline V gene has CDR1 SGHRS and CDR2 YFSETQ. The CDR3 is 15 residues long. CDR3 sequence: CASSSGGSPLETQYF. CDR3 DNA sequence: TGCGCCAGCAGCTCAGGGGGCTCCCCCCTAGAGACCCAGTACTTC.

CDR3 DNA sequence: TGTGCCAGCAGCCAAGCAGGAGGACAGTATAATTCACCCCTCCACTTT. The encoded protein is CASSQAGGQYNSPLHF. The chain uses TRBV4-2 and TRBJ1-6; tentative D call: TRBD1 (6 bases). Germline-derived CDR1 and CDR2 are LGHNA and YNFKEQ. V lost 1 base, J lost 4 bases, and 11 bases lay in between. The CDR3 is 16 residues long.

For this clone: Germline and junction disagree at one end, which may indicate a read error. The sample holds other DNA sequences that translate to the same CDR3. V usage is TRBV6-5 and J usage is TRBJ1-6, with D perhaps TRBD1 (5 bases). This CDR3 is built from 14 residues. CDR1 is MNHEY and CDR2 is SVGAGI in the germline V gene. CDR3 sequence reads: CASSLSRAHSPLHF. CDR3 nucleotide sequence: TGCGCCAGCAGTCTGTCCAGGGCTCATTCACCCCTCCACTTT.

The V call is TRBV9, the J call TRBJ2-1; D possibly corresponds to TRBD1 (5 bases). Trimming took 2 bases from V and 3 from J, leaving 9 bases between them. The V gene's germline CDR1 is SGDLS and CDR2 YYNGEE. The CDR3 extends over 14 amino acids. CDR3 sequence reads: CASSVLDSYNEQFF. CDR3 DNA sequence: TGTGCCAGCAGCGTCCTCGACAGCTACAATGAGCAGTTCTTC.

This clone was detected a few times. The chain has TRBV29-1 and TRBJ2-5; D is perhaps TRBD2 (6 bases). CDR3 length: 14 residues. The germline gives CDR1 SQVTM, CDR2 ANQGSEA. V lost 7 bases to trimming and J lost 7 bases, with 22 bases between them. The CDR3 nucleotides are TGCAGCGCACAATCGGGACTCCAGGCGGGGACCCAGTACTTC. Residues: CSAQSGLQAGTQYF.

This clone was recorded a few times. The chain recombines TRBV7-8 with TRBJ1-1; D is undetermined. The CDR3 is 16 amino acids. Trimming removed 0 bases from V and 3 bases from J, with 14 bases in between. The V gene's germline CDR1 is SGHVS and CDR2 FQNEAQ. The CDR3 loop reads CASSLALVRMDTEAFF. The CDR3, as DNA: TGTGCCAGCAGCTTAGCGCTGGTCAGGATGGACACTGAAGCTTTCTTT.

The chain recombines TRBV7-9 with TRBJ1-1; the match to TRBD1 covers 11 bases. The CDR3 totals 14 residues. CDR1 and CDR2 from the germline V gene are SEHNR and FQNEAQ (reference sequence). Unmatched junction bases numbered 8, after V lost 6 bases and J lost 8 bases. The CDR3 sequence is CASRMGQGVPEAFF. CDR3 DNA: TGTGCCAGCAGGATGGGACAGGGGGTTCCCGAAGCTTTCTTT.

This clone was found once. V and J are TRBV11-1 and TRBJ1-1; 8 bases fit TRBD1. The V segment lost 2 bases and the J segment 1 base; nucleotides outside the gene matches: 3. Germline lookup yields CDR1 SGHAT and CDR2 FQDESV (reference sequence). This CDR3 is 15 amino acids long. CDR3 region: CASSLRGTGNTEAFF. CDR3 DNA sequence: TGTGCCAGCAGCTTACGAGGGACAGGGAACACTGAAGCTTTCTTT.

This chain links TRBV5-1 with TRBJ2-5; D perhaps matches TRBD1 (6 bases). The V end was cut by 4 bases, the J end by 5 bases, with 18 bases between. CDR3 length: 15 residues. The germline gives CDR1 SGHRS, CDR2 YFSETQ. CDR3: CASSPGRGVGETQYF. The CDR3 nucleotides read TGCGCCAGCAGCCCGGGCAGGGGCGTCGGGGAGACCCAGTACTTC.

This chain connects TRBV10-3 to TRBJ1-1; D unclear. Germline CDR1 is ENHRY and CDR2 is SYGVKD. The CDR3 sequence is 13 residues long. Between the trimmed V and J ends, which lost 6 bases and 4 bases, there was a span of 12 bases. Written as DNA, the CDR3 is TGTGCCATCAGACACTTGGAGGGCACTGAAGCTTTCTTT. Translating gives CAIRHLEGTEAFF.

The V and J genes are TRBV7-3 and TRBJ1-5; unclear D gene. Germline loops: CDR1 SGHTA, CDR2 FQGTGA. V was trimmed by 2 bases and J by 2 bases, leaving 10 bases between them. This CDR3 is 15 amino acids long. CDR3 in DNA: TGTGCCAGCAGCTTAGAGGGAGGCGGCAATCAGCCCCAGCATTTT. This gives the protein CASSLEGGGNQPQHF.

This chain connects TRBV7-3 to TRBJ2-2; D not certain. The J call is doubtful: the DNA matches TRBJ1-1 better. Germline lookup yields CDR1 SGHTA and CDR2 FQGTGA. CDR3 size: 12 residues. CDR3 sequence: CASSRRTGEAFF. The CDR3, as DNA: TGTGCCAGCAGCCGCCGGACGGGGGAAGCTTTCTTT.

V is TRBV6-5 and J is TRBJ2-2; TRBD1 might be the D (5 bases). From germline, CDR1 is MNHEY and CDR2 SVGAGI. This CDR3 is built from 15 residues. V was pared by 2 bases and J by 6 bases, with 13 bases between. The CDR3 reads CASSYGAKGAGELFF. In DNA form, the CDR3 reads TGTGCCAGCAGTTACGGGGCTAAAGGGGCCGGGGAGCTGTTTTTT.

This clone has a single count. The rearrangement uses TRBV5-1 and TRBJ1-4, with TRBD1 identical over 7 bases. Germline V gene sequence: CDR1 SGHRS, CDR2 YFSETQ. This CDR3 is 16 amino acids long. Unmatched junction bases numbered 14, after V lost 4 bases and J lost 8 bases. The chain's CDR3 is CASSASAGTDFEKLFF. The CDR3 bases are TGCGCCAGCAGCGCGTCTGCCGGGACAGACTTCGAAAAACTGTTTTTT.

The V call is TRBV27, the J call TRBJ2-3, with a weak D call TRBD1 (5 bases). Trimming took 5 bases from V and 4 from J, leaving 13 bases between them. Germline loops: CDR1 MNHEY, CDR2 SMNVEV (reference sequence). The CDR3 loop spans 14 amino acids. This chain's CDR3 is CASSPPRVPDTQYF. For the CDR3, the DNA is TGTGCCAGCAGTCCCCCCAGGGTCCCAGATACGCAGTATTTT.

This chain connects TRBV5-4 to TRBJ2-5; 7 nucleotides agree with TRBD1. In germline, CDR1 is SGHNT, CDR2 YYREEE (reference sequence). V lost 6 bases and J lost 8; bases outside the gene matches: 10. The CDR3 length is 13 residues. The CDR3 loop reads CASTATGTVTQYF. CDR3 in DNA: TGTGCCAGCACCGCGACGGGGACAGTCACCCAGTACTTC. Full variable domain (remainder filled in from reference TRBV5-4 and TRBJ2-5): ETGVTQSPTHLIKTRGQQVTLRCSSQSGHNTVSWYQQALGQGPQFIFQYYREEENGRGNFPPRFSGLQFPNYSSELNVNALELDDSALYLCASTATGTVTQYFGPGTRLLVL.